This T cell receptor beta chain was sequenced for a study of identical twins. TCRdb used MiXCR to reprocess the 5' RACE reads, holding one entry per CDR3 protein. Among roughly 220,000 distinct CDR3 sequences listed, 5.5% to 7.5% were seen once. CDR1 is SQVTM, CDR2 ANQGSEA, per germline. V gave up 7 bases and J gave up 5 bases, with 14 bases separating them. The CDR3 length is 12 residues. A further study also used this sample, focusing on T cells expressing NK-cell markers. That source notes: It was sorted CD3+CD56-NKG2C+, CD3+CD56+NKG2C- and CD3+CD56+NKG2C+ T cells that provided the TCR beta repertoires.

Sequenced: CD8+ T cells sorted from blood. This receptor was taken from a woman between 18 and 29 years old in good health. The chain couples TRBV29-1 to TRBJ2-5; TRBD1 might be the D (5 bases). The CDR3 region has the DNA TGCAGCGGGGCGGACATCGGGGAGACCCAGTACTTC. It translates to CSGADIGETQYF. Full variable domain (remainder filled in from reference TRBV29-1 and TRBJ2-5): SAVISQKPSRDICQRGTSLTIQCQVDSQVTMMFWYRQQPGQSLTLIATANQGSEATYESGFVIDKFPISRPNLTFSTLTVSNMSPEDSSIYLCSGADIGETQYFGPGTRLLVL.